In its sample, the clone carrying this TCR beta chain was seen a few times. Its target is unknown. This sample stems from a study of beta chain features in type 1 diabetes. Study-wide results and limits: The naive, central memory and Treg TCRB repertoires looked more alike in patients than they did in healthy donors. At VDJ recombination sites, type 1 diabetes patients had fewer insertions and more deleted nucleotides. Across all four CD4+ subsets, people with type 1 diabetes showed modestly shorter TCRB CDR3s.

It was via CD45RO/CCR7/CD25/CD127/CD95/CD27 that CD4+ naive, central memory, regulatory and stem cell-like memory cells were sorted. The isolated RNA, all of it, was reverse transcribed, so expressed TCRB transcripts were what got sequenced. The protocol was immunoSEQ multiplex PCR, while the TCRdb copy is restricted to in-frame clones and leaves out a portion. The top ten hold 1.3% of the sample, which has 130,000 to 150,000 clones, about 13% seen once. The length of the CDR3 is 16 residues. J gave up 2 bases and V 4 bases, and 6 bases lay outside the gene matches. CDR1 is MNHEY and CDR2 is SMNVEV in the germline V gene (reference sequence).

The receptor's source is a man younger than 35 with type 1 diabetes. Sequencing input: central memory CD4+ T cells from blood. The chain has TRBV27 and TRBJ2-3, with 10 nucleotides matching TRBD2. In DNA form, the CDR3 reads TGTGCCAGCAGTTCCCAGCGGGGGGGCTCCACAGATACGCAGTATTTT. Translating gives CASSSQRGGSTDTQYF.